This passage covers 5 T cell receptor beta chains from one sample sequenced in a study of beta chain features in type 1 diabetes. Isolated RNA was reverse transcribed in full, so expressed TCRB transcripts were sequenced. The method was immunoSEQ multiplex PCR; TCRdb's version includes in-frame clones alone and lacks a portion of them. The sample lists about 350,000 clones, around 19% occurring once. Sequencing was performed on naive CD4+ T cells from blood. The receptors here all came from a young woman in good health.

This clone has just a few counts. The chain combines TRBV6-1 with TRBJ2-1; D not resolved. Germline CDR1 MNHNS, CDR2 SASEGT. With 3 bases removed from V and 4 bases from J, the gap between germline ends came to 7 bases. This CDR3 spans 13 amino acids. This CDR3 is CASSENRYNEQFF. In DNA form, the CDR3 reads TGTGCCAGCAGTGAGAATCGGTACAATGAGCAGTTCTTC.

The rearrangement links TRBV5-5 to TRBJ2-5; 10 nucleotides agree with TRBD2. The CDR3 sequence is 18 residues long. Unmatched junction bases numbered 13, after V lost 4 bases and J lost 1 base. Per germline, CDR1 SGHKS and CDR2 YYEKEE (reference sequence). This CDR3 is CASSRSSGGIILQETQYF. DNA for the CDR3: TGTGCCAGCAGCCGGTCTAGCGGGGGTATTATCCTCCAAGAGACCCAGTACTTC.

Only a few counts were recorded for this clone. The CDR3 region is CASSLGGGQQFF. The CDR3 coding sequence is TGTGCCAGCAGCTTGGGGGGGGGCCAGCAGTTCTTC. The V call is TRBV5-6, the J call TRBJ2-1, with D possibly matching TRBD2 (7 bases). V lost 0 bases and J 11 bases, leaving 9 bases between the germline ends. Germline values: CDR1 SGHDT, CDR2 YYEEEE. There are 12 residues in the CDR3.

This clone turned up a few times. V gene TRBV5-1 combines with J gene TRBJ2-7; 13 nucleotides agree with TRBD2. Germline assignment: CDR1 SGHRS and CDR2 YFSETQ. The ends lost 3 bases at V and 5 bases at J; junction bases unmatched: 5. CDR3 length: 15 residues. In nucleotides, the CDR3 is TGCGCCAGCAGCTCACTAGCGGGAGGGCCTCACGAGCAGTACTTC. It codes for CASSSLAGGPHEQYF.

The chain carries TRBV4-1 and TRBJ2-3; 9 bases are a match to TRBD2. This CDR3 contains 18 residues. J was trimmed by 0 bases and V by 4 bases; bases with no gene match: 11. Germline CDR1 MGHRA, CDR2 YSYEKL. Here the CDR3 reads CASSPQYIAGGSTDTQYF. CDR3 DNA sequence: TGCGCCAGCAGCCCACAGTATATTGCGGGGGGGAGCACAGATACGCAGTATTTT.